In this sample, the clone carrying this T cell receptor beta chain turned up a few times. The authors drew approximately 9 milliliters of peripheral blood from each donor. This sample is drawn from a study of blood T cells in healthy people across ages. This CDR3 is built from 15 residues. Germline-derived CDR1 and CDR2 are LGHDT and YNNKEL (reference sequence). V was pared by 0 bases and J by 7 bases, with 15 bases between. For the second PCR, which ran for about 6 to 12 cycles, a sample-barcoded 5' primer and a J-beta primer mix were used. TCRdb fed the 5' RACE reads into MiXCR, producing one record per CDR3 protein. The sample shows some 710,000 distinct CDR3 sequences, about a fifth of them seen only once.

Sequencing input: blood. This TCR was sampled from a man in his 70s in good health. The rearrangement joins TRBV3-1 to TRBJ1-2; no clear D gene. The DNA for the CDR3 is TGTGCCAGCAGCCAAGATCTCAGTAATGGGGTTGGCTACACCTTC. Translated: CASSQDLSNGVGYTF.